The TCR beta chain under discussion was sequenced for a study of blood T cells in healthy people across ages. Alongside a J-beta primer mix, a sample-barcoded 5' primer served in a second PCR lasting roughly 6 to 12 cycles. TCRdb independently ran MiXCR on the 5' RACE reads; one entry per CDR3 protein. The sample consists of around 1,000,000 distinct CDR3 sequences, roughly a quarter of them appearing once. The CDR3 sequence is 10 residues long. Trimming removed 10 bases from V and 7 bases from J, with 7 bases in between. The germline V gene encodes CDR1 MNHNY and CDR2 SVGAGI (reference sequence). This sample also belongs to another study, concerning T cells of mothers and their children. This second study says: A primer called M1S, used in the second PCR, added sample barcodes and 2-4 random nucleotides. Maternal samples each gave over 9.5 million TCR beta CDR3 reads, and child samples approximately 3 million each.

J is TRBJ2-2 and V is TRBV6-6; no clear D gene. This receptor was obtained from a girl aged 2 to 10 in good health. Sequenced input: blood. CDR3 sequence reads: CATFHGELFF. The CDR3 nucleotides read TGTGCCACCTTTCACGGGGAGCTGTTTTTT.